These 20 T cell receptor beta chains were sequenced from one sample in a study of cytomegalovirus exposure and HLA in healthy donors. 13 Jbeta primers and 60 Vbeta primers were used for the PCR. TCRdb's copy holds only in-frame clones and misses some; the assay was immunoSEQ multiplex PCR. The sample lists some 150,000 clones, around 78% seen once, with roughly 0.82% in the top ten. The specimen was PBMCs. The receptors shown here come from a female donor in good health and CMV-seronegative.

The J gene is TRBJ2-6, the V gene TRBV11-1, with D perhaps matching TRBD1 (5 bases). CDR3 length: 14 residues. V dropped 5 bases and J dropped 1 base, with 6 bases sitting between them. The germline V gene has CDR1 SGHAT and CDR2 FQDESV (reference sequence). The CDR3: CASSDSSGANVLTF. The DNA of the CDR3 is TGTGCCAGCAGCGACAGTTCTGGGGCCAACGTCCTGACTTTC.

The chain links TRBV7-6 to TRBJ2-7, with D perhaps TRBD2 (6 bases). The CDR3 extends over 13 amino acids. Germline CDR1 reads SGHVS; CDR2 reads FNYEAQ. Trimming cost V 0 bases and J 3 bases, with 6 bases left between them. The CDR3 here is CASSLARDYEQYF. CDR3 bases: TGTGCCAGCAGCTTAGCGCGGGACTACGAGCAGTACTTC.

This chain connects TRBV25-1 to TRBJ1-1; D is perhaps TRBD1 (6 bases). Germline loops: CDR1 MGHDK, CDR2 SYGVNS. V was trimmed by 3 bases and J by 4 bases, leaving 12 bases between them. The CDR3 consists of 14 residues. The CDR3 sequence: CASSDPSTGTEAFF. CDR3 sequence (DNA): TGTGCCAGCAGTGACCCGTCGACAGGCACTGAAGCTTTCTTT.

CDR3 DNA sequence: TGCGCCAGCAGCGGAGCGGGGACTAGCGGGAGGAATGAGCAGTTCTTC. Encoded protein: CASSGAGTSGRNEQFF. The gene calls are TRBV4-1 and TRBJ2-1; TRBD2 aligns across 15 bases. The CDR3 has 16 residues. Germline CDR1 and CDR2: MGHRA and YSYEKL. The junction had 6 bases not matched to a gene; V was cut back by 5 bases and J by 7 bases.

DNA for the CDR3: TGTGCCAGCTCACGGGACAGGGGCGAGACCCAGTACTTC. Amino acids: CASSRDRGETQYF. The chain carries TRBV18 and TRBJ2-5; 10 positions match TRBD1. CDR1 and CDR2 from the germline V gene are KGHSH and LQKENI. The ends lost 4 bases at V and 5 bases at J; junction bases unmatched: 1. The CDR3 is made up of 13 amino acids.

The chain has TRBV7-3 and TRBJ1-6; the D gene is possibly TRBD1 (5 bases). CDR3 length: 15 residues. CDR1 is SGHTA and CDR2 is FQGTGA in the germline V gene. V was shortened by 2 bases and J by 8 bases, with 13 bases between the two germline ends. The CDR3 coding sequence is TGTGCCAGCAGCTTACGAAAGGGGATGGATTCACCCCTCCACTTT. It translates to CASSLRKGMDSPLHF.

The rearrangement uses TRBV4-1 and TRBJ1-2; 9 bases align to TRBD1. Germline-derived CDR1 and CDR2 are MGHRA and YSYEKL. The CDR3 consists of 13 residues. Trimming took 5 bases from V and 7 from J; bases not matched to a gene: 5. The CDR3 sequence: CASSGHRGLGYTF. Written as DNA, the CDR3 is TGCGCCAGCAGCGGCCACAGGGGGCTTGGCTACACCTTC.

The chain links TRBV5-4 to TRBJ2-3; D might be TRBD1 (6 bases). V was cut by 4 bases and J by 2 bases, with 14 bases left in between. CDR3 size: 15 residues. Germline CDR1 and CDR2: SGHNT and YYREEE (reference sequence). CDR3 bases: TGTGCCAGCAGCCTATCCCGGGACAACACAGATACGCAGTATTTT. It yields the protein CASSLSRDNTDTQYF.

A note on this clone: This same CDR3 is encoded by further DNA sequences in the sample. The chain is built from TRBV20-1 and TRBJ2-5; D not resolved. From germline, CDR1 is DFQATT and CDR2 SNEGSKA (reference sequence). CDR3 size: 11 residues. Deletions cut 3 bases from V and 2 bases from J, with 4 bases between. This CDR3 is CSASTQETQYF. CDR3 in DNA: TGCAGTGCTAGCACACAAGAGACCCAGTACTTC.

The chain is built from TRBV5-1 and TRBJ2-3; 7 nucleotides align to TRBD2. Losses at the gene ends were 4 bases for V and 4 bases for J; bases not matched to a gene: 9. The CDR3 is 15 residues long. Germline CDR1 and CDR2: SGHRS and YFSETQ. CDR3 in amino acids: CASSTGLVGADTQYF. Here the CDR3 DNA reads TGCGCCAGCAGCACCGGACTAGTCGGGGCAGATACGCAGTATTTT.

This chain joins TRBV10-3 and TRBJ2-5; 7 positions match TRBD1. The closer fit of TRBJ2-7 to the DNA end suggests the J call may be wrong. Germline V lookup: CDR1 ENHRY, CDR2 SYGVKD. CDR3 length: 12 amino acids. This CDR3 reads CAIRGQSYEQYF. In nucleotides, the CDR3 is TGTGCCATCAGGGGACAGTCCTACGAGCAGTACTTC.

CDR3 sequence reads: CSVARDIDSGANVLTF. Here the CDR3 DNA reads TGCAGCGTAGCCCGAGACATTGACTCTGGGGCCAACGTCCTGACTTTC. This sequence joins TRBV29-1 and TRBJ2-6; no clear D. Trimming took off 6 bases at V and 0 bases at J, with 15 bases between the two ends. Looked up from germline, CDR1 is SQVTM and CDR2 is ANQGSEA. This CDR3 is 16 amino acids long.

The chain combines TRBV7-2 with TRBJ1-4, with a weak D call TRBD1 (5 bases). There are 16 residues in the CDR3. Germline assignment: CDR1 SGHTA and CDR2 FQGNSA. Trimming left V 4 bases short and J 5 bases short, with 17 bases between. The CDR3: CASSSQGGRSNEKLFF. The CDR3 bases are TGTGCCAGCAGCTCCCAGGGCGGGAGGTCGAATGAAAAACTGTTTTTT.

J is TRBJ2-1 and V is TRBV7-9, with TRBD1 matching over 10 bases. The CDR3 length is 18 residues. Germline V gives CDR1 SEHNR, CDR2 FQNEAQ (reference sequence). Trimming removed 5 bases from V and 1 base from J; junction bases left unmatched: 11. The CDR3 coding sequence is TGTGCCAGCAGCGCCGGGGCCGGACAGGGGGGTTCCTACAATGAGCAGTTCTTC. It is translated as CASSAGAGQGGSYNEQFF.

J is TRBJ1-2 and V is TRBV9; 7 bases fit TRBD1. There are 18 residues in the CDR3. CDR1 SGDLS and CDR2 YYNGEE come from the germline V gene. With 4 bases clipped from V and 7 bases from J, the junction kept 22 bases outside the gene matches. The CDR3 region is CASSPRGLGGAGVGGYTF. For the CDR3, the DNA is TGTGCCAGCAGCCCCCGCGGGTTAGGGGGCGCAGGGGTCGGTGGCTACACCTTC.

The J gene is TRBJ1-2, the V gene TRBV7-3; TRBD1 is a possible D gene (6 bases). Trimming shortened V by 3 bases and J by 8 bases, and 19 bases separated the two germline ends. The CDR3 runs 15 residues. Germline values: CDR1 SGHTA, CDR2 FQGTGA. CDR3 bases: TGTGCCAGCAGCTTCACAGGGACCCTGCAGGGCGGCTACACCTTC. This translates into CASSFTGTLQGGYTF. The full variable domain, in which reference TRBV7-3 and TRBJ1-2 provide the parts outside the CDR3, is GAGVSQTPSNKVTEKGKYVELRCDPISGHTALYWYRQSLGQGPEFLIYFQGTGAADDSGLPNDRFFAVRPEGSVSTLKIQRTERGDSAVYLCASSFTGTLQGGYTFGSGTRLTVV.

The chain is built from TRBV9 and TRBJ2-3, with a possible D match to TRBD1 (5 bases). This CDR3 has 16 amino acids. V lost 0 bases to trimming and J lost 0 bases, with 11 bases between them. Germline loops: CDR1 SGDLS, CDR2 YYNGEE. CDR3: CASSVGGRPSTDTQYF. The DNA of the CDR3 is TGTGCCAGCAGCGTAGGGGGCCGCCCTAGCACAGATACGCAGTATTTT.

The V and J genes are TRBV7-2 and TRBJ2-7; unclear D gene. The CDR3 is 14 amino acids. Germline CDR1 and CDR2: SGHTA and FQGNSA. V was cut by 1 base and J by 7 bases, with 14 bases left in between. In DNA, the CDR3 is TGTGCCAGCAGCTTAGTTGTTGGGTCGCGGGAGCAGTACTTC. This codes for CASSLVVGSREQYF.

The count of this clone is one. The chain combines TRBV2 with TRBJ1-1; weak D call: TRBD1 (5 bases). Trimming removed 5 bases at V and 1 base at J, with 17 bases between. This CDR3 has 16 residues. Germline CDR1 is SNHLY and CDR2 is FYNNEI. This CDR3 reads CASSWTVGGTNTEAFF. The DNA for the CDR3 is TGTGCCAGCAGTTGGACGGTGGGGGGTACGAACACTGAAGCTTTCTTT.

This chain uses TRBV11-2 with TRBJ1-5, with D possibly being TRBD1 (5 bases). The CDR3 is made up of 15 amino acids. V was trimmed by 0 bases and J by 5 bases, leaving 11 bases between them. Germline lookup yields CDR1 SGHAT and CDR2 FQNNGV. Written as DNA, the CDR3 is TGTGCCAGCAGCTTAGATAACGGGGGTTATCAGCCCCAGCATTTT. This translates into CASSLDNGGYQPQHF.